This TCR beta chain appears in the sequencing data of a study of cytomegalovirus exposure and HLA in healthy donors. In the case of this clone: The antigen remains unidentified.

The table came from immunoSEQ multiplex PCR; TCRdb's copy has only in-frame clones and leaves some out. The profile shows tens of thousands of clones, approximately 97% of them singletons. General study results and limits: Most observed TCR sequences were rare, whereas some public TCRs were detected in many donors.

J lost 4 bases, V lost 4 bases, and 7 bases had no gene match. Per germline, CDR1 SGDLS and CDR2 YYNGEE. There are 15 residues in the CDR3. J is TRBJ2-7 and V is TRBV9; the match to TRBD2 covers 11 bases. Sequencing input: PBMCs. This TCR came from a man aged 18 to 29 in good health and CMV-seronegative. CDR3 amino acids: CASSPGTSGSYEQYF. The CDR3 DNA reads TGTGCCAGCAGCCCCGGGACTAGCGGATCTTACGAGCAGTACTTC.